The clone carrying this T cell receptor beta chain showed up many times. The target antigen is unknown. The source of the sample is a study of T-cell memory formation after mild COVID-19. Overall study context: TCR clusters mostly belonged to single donors. Study-wide findings and caveats: Contracting CD4+ clones were located mainly in CM and EM, and CD8+ clones in EMRA.

The germline CDR1 and CDR2 sequences are SEHNR and FQNEAQ (reference sequence). The CDR3 sequence is 11 residues long. Trimming stripped 2 bases from V and 10 bases from J, with 6 bases between. TCRdb used MiXCR to reprocess the 5' RACE reads, holding one entry per CDR3 protein. The table shows under 550,000 distinct CDR3 sequences, with 15% to 20% occurring only once. The V and J genes are TRBV7-9 and TRBJ2-1; weak D call: TRBD2 (5 bases). The receptor was derived from an adult woman who had mild COVID-19 (a few samples of this study predate the infection). Cell type and time point are not known. Sequences were obtained from PBMCs or a T cell subset sorted from them (not recorded which). The CDR3 sequence: CASSLTGEQFF. CDR3 coding DNA: TGTGCCAGCAGCTTAACGGGGGAGCAGTTCTTC.